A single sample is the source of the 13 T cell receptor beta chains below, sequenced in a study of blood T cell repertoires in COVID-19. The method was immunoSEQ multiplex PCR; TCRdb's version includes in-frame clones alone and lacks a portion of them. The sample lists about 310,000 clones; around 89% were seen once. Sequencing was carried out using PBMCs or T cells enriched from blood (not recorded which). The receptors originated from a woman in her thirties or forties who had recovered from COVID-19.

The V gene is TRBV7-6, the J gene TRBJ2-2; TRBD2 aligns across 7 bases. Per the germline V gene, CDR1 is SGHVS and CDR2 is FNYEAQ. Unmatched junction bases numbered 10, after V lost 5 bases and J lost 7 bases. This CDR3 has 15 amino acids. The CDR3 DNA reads TGTGCCAGCAGCCTCCCGAAGCGGGAAGTCGGGGAGCTGTTTTTT. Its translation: CASSLPKREVGELFF.

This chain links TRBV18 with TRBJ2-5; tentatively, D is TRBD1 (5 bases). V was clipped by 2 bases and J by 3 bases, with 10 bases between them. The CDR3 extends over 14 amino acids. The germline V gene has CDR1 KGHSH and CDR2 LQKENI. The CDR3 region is CASSPKTVEETQYF. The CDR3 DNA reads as TGTGCCAGCTCACCAAAGACAGTAGAAGAGACCCAGTACTTC.

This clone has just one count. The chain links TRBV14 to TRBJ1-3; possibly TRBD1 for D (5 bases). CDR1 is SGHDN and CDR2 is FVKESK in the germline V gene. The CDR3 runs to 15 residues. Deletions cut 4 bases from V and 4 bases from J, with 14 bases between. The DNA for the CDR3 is TGTGCCAGCAGCCCCCAGGGCTCATACGGAAACACCATATATTTT. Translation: CASSPQGSYGNTIYF. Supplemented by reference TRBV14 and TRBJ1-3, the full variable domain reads EAGVTQFPSHSVIEKGQTVTLRCDPISGHDNLYWYRRVMGKEIKFLLHFVKESKQDESGMPNNRFLAERTGGTYSTLKVQPAELEDSGVYFCASSPQGSYGNTIYFGEGSWLTVV.

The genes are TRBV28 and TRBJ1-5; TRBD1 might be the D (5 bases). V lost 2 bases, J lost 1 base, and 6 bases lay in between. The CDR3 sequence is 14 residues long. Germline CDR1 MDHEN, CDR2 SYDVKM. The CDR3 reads CASSLAGSNQPQHF. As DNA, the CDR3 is TGTGCCAGCAGTTTAGCAGGGAGCAATCAGCCCCAGCATTTT.

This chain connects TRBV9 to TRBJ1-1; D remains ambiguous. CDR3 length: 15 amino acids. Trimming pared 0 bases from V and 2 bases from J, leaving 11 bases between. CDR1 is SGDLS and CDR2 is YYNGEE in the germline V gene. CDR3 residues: CASSVVGGTNTEAFF. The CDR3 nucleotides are TGTGCCAGCAGCGTAGTAGGAGGTACCAACACTGAAGCTTTCTTT.

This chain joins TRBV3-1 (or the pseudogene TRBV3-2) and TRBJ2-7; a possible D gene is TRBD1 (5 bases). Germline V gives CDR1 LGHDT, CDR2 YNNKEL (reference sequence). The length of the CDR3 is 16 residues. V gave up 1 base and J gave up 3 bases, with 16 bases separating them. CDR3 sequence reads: CASSQVSGNPFYEQYF. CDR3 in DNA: TGTGCCAGCAGCCAAGTATCAGGGAACCCTTTCTACGAGCAGTACTTC.

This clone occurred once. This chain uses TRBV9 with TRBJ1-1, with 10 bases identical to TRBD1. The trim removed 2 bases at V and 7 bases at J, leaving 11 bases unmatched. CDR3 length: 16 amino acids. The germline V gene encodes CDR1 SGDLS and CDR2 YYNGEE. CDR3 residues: CASSVGQGIMVGEAFF. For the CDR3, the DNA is TGTGCCAGCAGCGTGGGACAGGGGATAATGGTCGGTGAAGCTTTCTTT.

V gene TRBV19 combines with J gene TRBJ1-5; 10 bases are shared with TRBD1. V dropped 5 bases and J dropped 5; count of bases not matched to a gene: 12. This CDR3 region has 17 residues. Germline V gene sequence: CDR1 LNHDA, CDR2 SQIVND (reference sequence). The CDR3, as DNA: TGTGCCAGTAGTGTTAATTCCGGGACAGGGGTGGATCAGCCCCAGCATTTT. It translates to CASSVNSGTGVDQPQHF.

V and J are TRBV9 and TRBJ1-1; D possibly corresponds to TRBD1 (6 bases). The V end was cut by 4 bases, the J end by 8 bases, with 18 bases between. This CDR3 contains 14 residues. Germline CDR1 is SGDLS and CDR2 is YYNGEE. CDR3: CASSPPSGTFEAFF. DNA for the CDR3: TGTGCCAGCAGCCCCCCGTCCGGGACATTCGAAGCTTTCTTT. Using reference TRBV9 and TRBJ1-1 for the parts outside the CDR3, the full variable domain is DSGVTQTPKHLITATGQRVTLRCSPRSGDLSVYWYQQSLDQGLQFLIQYYNGEERAKGNILERFSAQQFPDLHSELNLSSLELGDSALYFCASSPPSGTFEAFFGQGTRLTVV.

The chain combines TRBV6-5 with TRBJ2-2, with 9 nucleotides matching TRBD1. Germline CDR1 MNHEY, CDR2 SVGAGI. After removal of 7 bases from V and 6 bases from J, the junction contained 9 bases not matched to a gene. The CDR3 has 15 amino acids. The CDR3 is CASTLGQGRAGELFF. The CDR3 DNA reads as TGTGCCAGCACCCTCGGACAGGGGAGGGCCGGGGAGCTGTTTTTT.

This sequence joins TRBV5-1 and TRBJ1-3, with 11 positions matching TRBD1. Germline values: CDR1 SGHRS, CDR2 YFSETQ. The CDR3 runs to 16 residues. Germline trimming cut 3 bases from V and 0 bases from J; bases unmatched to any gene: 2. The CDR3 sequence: CASSWDRGSSGNTIYF. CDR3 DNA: TGCGCCAGCAGCTGGGACAGGGGGAGCTCTGGAAACACCATATATTTT.

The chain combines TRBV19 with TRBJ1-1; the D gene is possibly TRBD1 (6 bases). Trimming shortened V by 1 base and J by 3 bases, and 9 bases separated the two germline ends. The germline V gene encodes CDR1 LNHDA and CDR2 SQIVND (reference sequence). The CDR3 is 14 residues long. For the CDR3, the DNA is TGTGCCAGTAGTATAGGGGGGCCGTACACTGAAGCTTTCTTT. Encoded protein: CASSIGGPYTEAFF.

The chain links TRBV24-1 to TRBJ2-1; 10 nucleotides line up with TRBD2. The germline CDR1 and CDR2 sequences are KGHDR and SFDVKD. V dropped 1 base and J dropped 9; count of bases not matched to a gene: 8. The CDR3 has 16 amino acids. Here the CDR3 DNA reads TGTGCCACCAGTGATTTAAGTAGCGGGAGGATCGGTGAGCAGTTCTTC. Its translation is CATSDLSSGRIGEQFF.